This T cell receptor (beta chain) appears in the sequencing data of a study of T cells in Graves' hyperthyroidism and ophthalmopathy. Study results and caveats: Researchers found most expanded thyroid clonotypes above 0.001 in blood as well. With a median lead of roughly 6.8 months before onset, the model predicted ophthalmopathy. Ophthalmopathy and stable hyperthyroidism were told apart by a 13 V-J model.

This clonotype came up many times. Its antigen is unidentified. The study enrolled patients aged 18 to 65 with newly diagnosed hyperthyroidism of under 2 months' duration. Germline loops: CDR1 GTSNPN, CDR2 SVGIG (reference sequence). V shed 0 bases and J 7 bases; nucleotides not matched to a gene: 8. This CDR3 is 15 amino acids long. Amplified TCR beta CDR3 regions derived from RNA transcripts. HTBI primers were the set used in a first-round RT-PCR of the TCR CDR3. TCRdb processed the multiplex PCR reads anew with MiXCR; each CDR3 protein has one entry. Altogether 350,000 to 400,000 distinct CDR3 sequences are present, 14% to 15% being singletons, with the ten largest covering 30% to 35%.

The sample taken for sequencing was blood. This chain joins TRBV30 and TRBJ2-1, with 8 bases identical to TRBD2. The receptor was derived from a woman under 40 with Graves' hyperthyroidism. The CDR3 sequence is CAWSVRAGVGNEQFF. The CDR3, as DNA: TGTGCCTGGAGTGTACGAGCGGGAGTCGGGAATGAGCAGTTCTTC.